This is a list of T cell receptor beta chains from one sample in a study of T cell repertoires in cytomegalovirus infection. One entry per CDR3 protein, called by TCRdb with MiXCR from the reads. The profile covers about 830,000 distinct CDR3 sequences, with about 33% appearing a single time and around 11% taken by the ten largest. These receptors have no known antigen. The material sequenced was cultured CD8+ T cells from PBMCs, taken from culture after CMV antigen stimulation. All receptors come from a human donor in good health (CMV status not recorded). Some clones in this sample may be carry-over from other donors' samples. Each CDR3 is given with its conserved first and last residue. D genes are given only for firm matches. Only some rows state a clone size, as once, few, many or a class for expanded clones.

>TRBV6-1|once|TRBD2|TRBJ2-7
TGTGCCAGCAGGGCGGCCGGGGGGACTCCTCACGAGCAGTACTTC
CASRAAGGTPHEQYF
>TRBV7-6|many|TRBD2|TRBJ2-5
TGTGCCAGCACCCTCCTAGCGGGGGGGCGGCTATGGAGAGAGACCCAGTACTTC
CASTLLAGGRLWRETQYF
>TRBV28|-|-|TRBJ2-5
TGTGCCAGCAGTTTTTTCTGGGGAGTTCTATCGGAGACCCAGTACTTC
CASSFFWGVLSETQYF
>TRBV6-6|-|-|TRBJ2-3
TGTGCCAGCAGTTACTACTACTCTGGGACCTCCTCTAGCACAGATACGCAGTATTTT
CASSYYYSGTSSSTDTQYF
>TRBV18|few|TRBD1|TRBJ1-5
TGTGCCAGCTCACTCCGGGACAGGGATCAGCCCCAGCATTTT
CASSLRDRDQPQHF
>TRBV7-9|few|-|TRBJ1-2
TGTGCCAGCAGCTTCGAGACAGGATTCTATGGCTACACCTTC
CASSFETGFYGYTF
>TRBV18|few|-|TRBJ1-4
TGTGCCAGCTCCCCCGGATCCGGGGGCAGAGGAGAAAAACTGTTTTTT
CASSPGSGGRGEKLFF
>TRBV12-3/TRBV12-4|-|-|TRBJ2-7
TGTGCCAGCAGGCCCGACAGTGACGAGCAGTACTTC
CASRPDSDEQYF
>TRBV12-3/TRBV12-4|-|TRBD2|TRBJ2-1
TGTGCCAGCAGCCCAAGGGCGGGGGGTCTCTTAAATGAGCAGTTCTTC
CASSPRAGGLLNEQFF
>TRBV4-2|few|TRBD1|TRBJ2-7
TGTGCCAGCAGCCAAGCATCACAGGGGCGCGCCTACGAGCAGTACTTC
CASSQASQGRAYEQYF
>TRBV12-3/TRBV12-4|-|-|TRBJ1-3
TGTGCCAGCAACGATCCGGGTTTAGCTGGAAACACCATATATTTT
CASNDPGLAGNTIYF
>TRBV7-2|many|-|TRBJ1-1
TGTGCCAGCAGCTTAGTGGGGGGGGGAATGAACACTGAAGCTTTCTTT
CASSLVGGGMNTEAFF
>TRBV7-6|many|TRBD2|TRBJ2-3
TGTGCCAGCAGCTTGCACGCTAGCGGTGGGGGGGGCACAGATACGCAGTATTTT
CASSLHASGGGGTDTQYF
>TRBV9|few|-|TRBJ2-5
TGTGCCAGCAGCGTAGGACAGGTTGGCCAAGAGACCCAGTACTTC
CASSVGQVGQETQYF
>TRBV7-3|-|-|TRBJ2-1
TGTGCCAGCAGCGATGGACACGATGAGCAGTTCTTC
CASSDGHDEQFF
>TRBV19|few|-|TRBJ1-2
TGTGCCAGTAGTATCAGCTCCGATTATTATGGCTACACCTTC
CASSISSDYYGYTF
>TRBV27|-|-|TRBJ2-2
TGTGCCAGCAGTAGGAGGGGTCGAACCGGGGAGCTGTTTTTT
CASSRRGRTGELFF
>TRBV7-9|many|-|TRBJ1-1
TGTGCCAGCAGTGACGGAGGCCTGAACACTGAAGCTTTCTTT
CASSDGGLNTEAFF
>TRBV7-2|-|TRBD1|TRBJ1-4
TGTGCCAGCAGCTTATCACCAGGGGGGGCCGAAAAACTGTTTTTT
CASSLSPGGAEKLFF
>TRBV14|once|-|TRBJ2-7
TGTGCCAGCAGCCAAGGCTTCAGAACCTACGAGCAGTACTTC
CASSQGFRTYEQYF
>TRBV11-2|few|TRBD2|TRBJ2-5
TGTGCCAGCAGTCCCGGGACTAGTAGACAAGAGACCCAGTACTTC
CASSPGTSRQETQYF
>TRBV7-8|few|-|TRBJ1-4
TGTGCCAGCAGCCTAGGGGTGGGCATTATTGCAACTAATGAAAAACTGTTTTTT
CASSLGVGIIATNEKLFF
>TRBV14|few|TRBD1|TRBJ2-2
TGTGCCAGCAGTCCGGACAGGGCCCCGAACACCGGGGAGCTGTTTTTT
CASSPDRAPNTGELFF
>TRBV15|few|-|TRBJ2-2
TGTGCCACCAGCAGAGATTACACACTTCTAAACACCGGGGAGCTGTTTTTT
CATSRDYTLLNTGELFF
>TRBV9|-|-|TRBJ1-1
TGTGCCAGCAGCACTCTTCAGGGGAAATTT
CASSTLQGKF
>TRBV7-8|-|TRBD1|TRBJ2-7
TGTGCCGGCAGCGGCCGGGACAGGGGAAAAGAGCAGTACTTC
CAGSGRDRGKEQYF
>TRBV4-1|few|TRBD2|TRBJ2-1
TGCGCCAGCAGCCCTATGCTAGCGGGGGGGCCGGGAAATGAGCAGTTCTTC
CASSPMLAGGPGNEQFF
>TRBV10-3|-|TRBD2|TRBJ2-1
TGTGCCATCAGTGGTCCTAGCGGGGGGGCCTCCAATGAGCAGTTCTTC
CAISGPSGGASNEQFF
>TRBV29-1|-|TRBD1|TRBJ2-5
TGCAGCGTTATGGGGATGACAGGGGTCCAAGAGACCCAGTACTTC
CSVMGMTGVQETQYF
>TRBV4-1|-|-|TRBJ2-2
TGCGCCAGCAGCCAAGCAAAGGGCACCGGGGAGCTGTTTTTT
CASSQAKGTGELFF
>TRBV6-6|-|-|TRBJ2-3
TGTGCCAGCAGTTACTCCGACTTCACAGATACGCAGTATTTT
CASSYSDFTDTQYF
>TRBV29-1|few|-|TRBJ2-3
TGCAGCGTTGCGCAGGGTATCACAGATACGCAGTATTTT
CSVAQGITDTQYF
>TRBV10-3|-|-|TRBJ2-3
TGTGCCGTTAAAGTGGGAGCTGAGGATAGCACAGATACGCAGTATTTT
CAVKVGAEDSTDTQYF
>TRBV24-1|-|-|TRBJ2-1
TGTGCCACCAGTGAGACGACAGGAGCCTCCTACAATGAGCAGTTCTTC
CATSETTGASYNEQFF
>TRBV12-3/TRBV12-4|few|TRBD1|TRBJ2-7
TGTGCCAGCAGCCCTAAGACAGGGGTACCCTACGAGCAGTACTTC
CASSPKTGVPYEQYF
>TRBV2|-|TRBD1|TRBJ2-5
TGTGCCAGCAGTGAGGACCTAACAGGGGACCAAGAGACCCAGTACTTC
CASSEDLTGDQETQYF
>TRBV12-3/TRBV12-4|few|-|TRBJ2-1
TGTGCCAGCAGTTTTGGTACAGGTGGTGAGCAGTTCTTC
CASSFGTGGEQFF
>TRBV6-1|-|TRBD2|TRBJ2-1
TGTGCCAGCAGGGGGACTAGGACCTACAATGAGCAGTTCTTC
CASRGTRTYNEQFF
>TRBV7-7|-|TRBD2|TRBJ2-1
TGTGCTAGCAGCCTGGGAGGGGATGCCCTTTACAATGAGCAGTTCTTC
CASSLGGDALYNEQFF
>TRBV5-8|-|TRBD1|TRBJ2-3
TGTGCCAGCAGCTCAGGACAGGGCGGAACAGATACGCAGTATTTT
CASSSGQGGTDTQYF